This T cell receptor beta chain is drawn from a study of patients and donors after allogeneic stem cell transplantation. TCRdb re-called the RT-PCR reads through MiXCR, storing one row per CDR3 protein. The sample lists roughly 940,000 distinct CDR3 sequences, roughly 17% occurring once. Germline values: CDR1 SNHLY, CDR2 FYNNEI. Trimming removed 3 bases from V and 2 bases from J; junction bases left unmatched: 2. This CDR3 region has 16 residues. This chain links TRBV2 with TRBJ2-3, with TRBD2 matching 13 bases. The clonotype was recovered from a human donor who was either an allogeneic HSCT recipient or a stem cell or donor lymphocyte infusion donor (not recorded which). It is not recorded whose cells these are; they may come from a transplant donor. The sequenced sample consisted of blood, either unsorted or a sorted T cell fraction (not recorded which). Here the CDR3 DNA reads TGTGCCAGCAGTGAGGGACTAGCGGGACTCACAGATACGCAGTATTTT. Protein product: CASSEGLAGLTDTQYF.